The TCR beta chain described here comes from a study of cytomegalovirus exposure and HLA in healthy donors (dated by TCRdb to 2016 to 2017). About the study as a whole: An earlier analysis of 587 of the donors reported 276 Gb of sequence data and around 120 million unique TCR beta sequences obtained from approximately 180 million T cells. An early release that covered about 600 HLA-typed donors contained approximately 300 gigabases of sequencing data and about 93 million unique TCR sequences. Of the 398 genotyped donors, 80% to 90% were placed in the genetic ancestry cluster associated with self-reported Caucasian donors. The study aimed to test whether signatures of past pathogen exposure could be identified by cataloging public T cell receptors. The T cell repertoires of 666 subjects were profiled by immunosequencing and related to cytomegalovirus serostatus. A separate validation cohort of over 95 different subjects was used in addition to the roughly 670-subject first cohort. To predict cytomegalovirus infection status, the study brought together high-throughput TCR immunosequencing, statistical association of individual TCRs with disease status, and machine learning. A later analysis re-analyzed previously published TCR beta repertoires from approximately 670 donors and added high-resolution HLA genotyping to study TCR occurrence patterns. Rather than using new phenotypic data, the later analysis identified candidate immune exposures from TCR beta sequences and from how often those sequences occurred across donors. To decide whether each TCR beta V gene segment behaved as functional or pseudogenic, an earlier analysis of 587 of the donors relied on high-throughput TCR beta sequencing. Donor age, sex, ethnicity and CMV serostatus were compiled alongside the repertoire data. Genome-wide SNP genotypes for about 65% of the roughly 700 donors were used in a later genetic analysis, which treated that subset as a discovery cohort. All discovery cohort repertoires had been generated using a single sequencing platform. Class I and class II HLA loci were covered by the typing at four-digit resolution. Typing coverage differed by locus: A, B, C, DRB1 and DQB1 were typed in about 620-640 donors, DQA1 in 500 to 550, DPA1 in approximately 610, and DPB1 in around 490. Roughly five DR-DQ haplotypes were handled as single units for association and clustering because linkage in the cohort was strong. Among about 370 genotyped donors of the cohort, an average of approximately 240,000 unique TCR beta nucleotide sequences was sequenced per donor, of which approximately 18% were non-productive. On the study overall, not on this receptor specifically: In an earlier analysis of more than 500 of the donors, most TCR beta V segments appeared in productive rearrangements about 87% or about 30% of the time, broadly matching IMGT annotations. Some IMGT-functional V segments, including TRBV6-2 and TRBV6-3, could not be told apart with the 87-base-pair reads, so those segments were excluded. Correlated functional status among segregating V segments might be attributable to linkage disequilibrium, but an unknown experimental factor could not be ruled out. Specific HLA alleles were associated with 15,000 to 20,000 TCR beta sequences at a false discovery rate of 0.05 in a later analysis. While some public TCRs were present in many individuals, most TCR sequences turned up only very rarely across donors. When HLA alleles, especially DR and DQ, strongly co-occurred, attributing TCR associations to individual alleles was difficult. According to a later analysis, TCR association rates differed among HLA loci, with DRB1 alleles showing the most associated TCRs and HLA-C alleles showing the fewest. A cluster of highly shared sequence variants was judged likely to be a technical artifact of the sequencing pipeline. For the cohort, immune exposure information was limited to CMV serostatus. In a later analysis, several top co-occurrence clusters were reported to appear linked to parvovirus B19, influenza, CMV and Epstein-Barr virus. The classifier was reported to diagnose cytomegalovirus status with high specificity and sensitivity in both the original and validation cohorts. The authors suggested that the approach could potentially be generalized to other disease states and immunological phenotypes. In a later analysis, most CMV-associated TCR beta chains were found to appear HLA-restricted, with HLA associations seemingly driven largely by CMV exposure. A total of roughly 160 TCR beta chains were listed by the study as associated with cytomegalovirus. Only TCR beta chains were sequenced in this cohort, and the absence of alpha or paired-chain data limited detectable features. A later genetic analysis reported fewer N-insertions in productive TCRs among donors in an Asian-associated ancestry cluster than the roughly 640-donor mean. Because HLA typing was unavailable for some donors at each locus, only the typed subset was used in association tests. An association between a missense DCLRE1C variant and V-gene and J-gene trimming of TCR beta chains was found in a later genetic analysis and replicated in an independent cohort. A later analysis found that HLA-associated TCR beta chains were more clonally expanded and had lower generation probabilities than equally common non-associated chains. A further reported finding was that TCR beta sequences accurately predicted the HLA-A and HLA-B alleles for most subjects in the first cohort. The earlier analysis of 587 of the donors excluded 15 to 20 rarely observed V segments, including chromosome 9 orphons, because counts were too low. Sequencing depth was assumed to be roughly uniform across donors in the presence/absence analyses, though that assumption may not hold. In vitro tests confirmed that a few of the cytomegalovirus-associated TCR beta chains recognize cytomegalovirus antigens.

The cysteine opens and the phenylalanine closes a CDR3 of 12 amino acids. Only the CDR3 DNA stays, 36 bases, in frame from base 1. The germline V gene sets CDR1 to SNHLY and CDR2 to FYNNEI. The cohort consisted of 666 healthy bone marrow donors. At the time of sampling, every cohort member was nominally healthy, though immune exposures that went unrecorded were likely present. The donor was CMV seronegative and was included in the group of about 400 seronegative cohort members. Every donor gave a peripheral blood sample, and the peripheral blood mononuclear cells from that sample were used for TCR beta sequencing. The Qiagen DNeasy Blood Extraction Kit was used to extract genomic DNA from the blood cell samples. The library was made by the immunoSEQ multiplex PCR assay. For the multiplex PCR, a mixture combining 60 forward primers for TCR Vbeta segments and 13 reverse primers for TCR Jbeta segments was used. A multiplex PCR assay on genomic DNA amplified the CDR3 region of rearranged TCR beta genes. The amplified TCR beta libraries were sequenced on the Illumina HiSeq System as 87-base-pair reads. On the authors' methods: In a later analysis, around 80 million unique TCR beta chains were counted across the 650 to 700 repertoires, and roughly 11 million of these chains were shared by at least two donors. A nearest-neighbor algorithm error-corrected the raw reads and collapsed the reads into unique sequences, merging closely related sequences to remove PCR and sequencing errors. To assign V, D and J gene segments, CDR3 sequences were aligned to IMGT reference sequences. For a sequence to be retained, a match of at least six nucleotides was required to both a V gene segment and a J gene segment. A rearrangement counted as productive if the CDR3 had no stop codons and remained in frame with V and J, and every other rearrangement counted as non-productive. Following IMGT convention, CDR3 was defined as the stretch from the second conserved V-encoded cysteine to the conserved J-encoded phenylalanine. The earlier analysis of 550 to 650 of the donors excluded any sequence lacking an unambiguous match to a single V gene segment. An earlier analysis of just under 600 of the donors called V segments functional above 56.7% productive rearrangements and segregating when the between-donor standard deviation exceeded 5%. A statistical classification framework was built to diagnose cytomegalovirus status from the catalog of TCR beta chain sequences. V and J gene assignment, in a later analysis, came from comparing TCR nucleotide sequences with IMGT/GENE-DB human TR gene sequences. A later analysis assigned CDR3 sequences and most-parsimonious VDJ recombination scenarios with the TCRdist pipeline. In a later analysis, each TCR beta chain was defined by its CDR3 amino acid sequence together with its V-gene family, and reads without a unique V-gene family were excluded. A later analysis removed 592 highly shared, low-generation-probability nucleotide sequences to deal with suspected cross-contamination and a sequencing artifact. In a later analysis, a clonal expansion index was calculated for each public chain from normalized within-repertoire ranks of inferred template counts. A later analysis computed generation probabilities with a VDJ recombination model fitted to out-of-frame rearrangements, and checked the results against IGoR. In a later analysis, TCR-TCR, TCR-HLA and TCR-CMV co-occurrence was scored with hypergeometric tests, and a repertoire-size bias correction was applied to TCR pairs. To estimate false discovery rates, a later analysis permuted the HLA or CMV assignments 20 times. In a later analysis, co-occurring TCRs were grouped using DBSCAN, with TCRdist sequence similarity added in when clustering inside HLA-allele-positive subsets. For co-occurrence clustering, repertoires with fewer than 30,000 or more than 120,000 public chains were excluded, along with five or six repertoires with anomalous nucleotide sharing. Drawn from immuneACCESS, this table holds only the in-frame rearrangements with V and J called that TCRdb kept. Clones are partly lost; checked studies trace under half to an unresolved V gene and leave the rest unexplained. The DNA was the basis for D and trimming; V, J and clone size are from that table. This sample is represented by under 250,000 clones; over 60% of them were singletons. The ten largest make up 0.63% of the sample.

In the case of this clone: The target of this receptor is not known. Per-nucleotide qualities are absent, and no much larger clonotype sits a single base away.

The sequenced sample was PBMCs. The chain employs TRBV2 and TRBJ2-7; 9 bases in the middle match TRBD2. This sequence originates from a man younger than 35 in good health and CMV-seronegative. The sequenced DNA is TGTGTCTCCAGCGGGAGGTTCTACGAGCAGTACTTC. This sequence encodes CVSSGRFYEQYF.